These 22 T cell receptor beta chains were all obtained from the same sample, sequenced in a study of shared clonotypes between healthy human individuals. Using immunoSEQ multiplex PCR, the repertoire was profiled, and TCRdb retains in-frame clones only, with some absent. Of over a million clones in the sample, roughly 98.5% were seen once. The specimen sequenced was naive CD4+ T cells sorted from blood. Subset denoted: CD45RA+ positively selected. Receptors originate from a man aged 25-45 years in good health.

This sequence joins TRBV19 and TRBJ1-4, with 12 positions matching TRBD1. CDR3 length: 17 residues. V shed 6 bases and J 7 bases; nucleotides not matched to a gene: 12. Germline lookup yields CDR1 LNHDA and CDR2 SQIVND (reference sequence). CDR3 region: CASSRPGQGAFGEKLFF. CDR3 DNA: TGTGCCAGTAGCCGACCGGGACAGGGGGCTTTCGGTGAAAAACTGTTTTTT.

This chain links TRBV11-2 with TRBJ2-6; the D gene is possibly TRBD2 (5 bases). Germline values: CDR1 SGHAT, CDR2 FQNNGV. The CDR3 spans 16 residues. Trimming removed 5 bases from V and 0 bases from J, with 11 bases in between. The CDR3 nucleotides read TGTGCCAGCAGCCCCGCGGCGGGCTCTGGGGCCAACGTCCTGACTTTC. Amino acids: CASSPAAGSGANVLTF.

This chain joins TRBV9 and TRBJ1-2, with D perhaps TRBD1 (6 bases). Germline V gene sequence: CDR1 SGDLS, CDR2 YYNGEE. There are 14 residues in the CDR3. Trimming cost V 1 base and J 6 bases, with 13 bases left between them. DNA of the CDR3: TGTGCCAGCAGCGTAACAGGGAGGCGGGATGGCTACACCTTC. As protein: CASSVTGRRDGYTF.

The chain joins TRBV11-2 to TRBJ2-1; 8 bases agree with TRBD2. In germline, CDR1 is SGHAT, CDR2 FQNNGV. The CDR3 contains 16 residues. The J segment lost 0 bases and the V segment lost 3 bases, leaving 4 bases of the junction unmatched. Written as DNA, the CDR3 is TGTGCCAGCAGCTTTAGCGGGGAGAGCTCCTACAATGAGCAGTTCTTC. It yields the protein CASSFSGESSYNEQFF. Full variable domain (missing parts from reference TRBV11-2 and TRBJ2-1): EAGVAQSPRYKIIEKRQSVAFWCNPISGHATLYWYQQILGQGPKLLIQFQNNGVVDDSQLPKDRFSAERLKGVDSTLKIQPAKLEDSAVYLCASSFSGESSYNEQFFGPGTRLTVL.

Concerning this clone itself: The same CDR3 arises from other DNA sequences in this sample as well. The V and J genes are TRBV5-1 and TRBJ2-3; D gene ambiguous. Trimming left V 2 bases short and J 2 bases short, with 9 bases between. Germline lookup yields CDR1 SGHRS and CDR2 YFSETQ. The CDR3 contains 14 residues. The CDR3 DNA reads TGCGCCAGCAGCTTCGGCCAGACCACAGATACGCAGTATTTT. It specifies CASSFGQTTDTQYF.

The V and J genes are TRBV5-1 and TRBJ2-3; 13 bases line up with TRBD2. There are 16 residues in the CDR3. V shed 5 bases, J shed 4 bases, and the junction held 7 bases outside the gene matches. Looked up from germline, CDR1 is SGHRS and CDR2 is YFSETQ. The DNA of the CDR3 is TGCGCCAGCAGAGACTTACTAGCGGGAGGGCCAGATACGCAGTATTTT. It is translated as CASRDLLAGGPDTQYF. Full variable domain (outside the CDR3, taken from reference TRBV5-1 and TRBJ2-3): KAGVTQTPRYLIKTRGQQVTLSCSPISGHRSVSWYQQTPGQGLQFLFEYFSETQRNKGNFPGRFSGRQFSNSRSEMNVSTLELGDSALYLCASRDLLAGGPDTQYFGPGTRLTVL.

Here the CDR3 DNA reads TGTGCCAGTAGGATACTAGCGGGAGCGTCTGGTGAGCAGTTCTTC. Its translation is CASRILAGASGEQFF. The chain combines TRBV19 with TRBJ2-1, with 11 bases identical to TRBD2. Germline values: CDR1 LNHDA, CDR2 SQIVND (reference sequence). The ends lost 6 bases at V and 9 bases at J; junction bases unmatched: 10. This CDR3 has 15 residues.

The chain links TRBV5-5 to TRBJ2-2; D is uncertain. V lost 4 bases and J lost 3, with 10 bases in between. CDR3 length equals 14 residues. Germline V CDR1 and CDR2: SGHKS, YYEKEE (reference sequence). The CDR3 region is CASSRPVDTGELFF. CDR3 bases: TGTGCCAGCAGCCGCCCGGTGGACACCGGGGAGCTGTTTTTT. The full variable domain, rest sourced from reference TRBV5-5 and TRBJ2-2, is DAGVTQSPTHLIKTRGQQVTLRCSPISGHKSVSWYQQVLGQGPQFIFQYYEKEERGRGNFPDRFSARQFPNYSSELNVNALLLGDSALYLCASSRPVDTGELFFGEGSRLTVL.

This chain uses TRBV7-6 with TRBJ2-3; 7 bases agree with TRBD2. V was clipped by 5 bases and J by 10 bases; unmatched bases: 18. The CDR3 spans 16 residues. Germline values: CDR1 SGHVS, CDR2 FNYEAQ. The CDR3 DNA follows: TGTGCCAGCAGCAGCCCTCTAGCGGTCCGCGCAGGGCCGCAGTATTTT. Protein product: CASSSPLAVRAGPQYF. Filled out from reference TRBV7-6 and TRBJ2-3, the complete variable domain reads GAGVSQSPRYKVTKRGQDVALRCDPISGHVSLYWYRQALGQGPEFLTYFNYEAQQDKSGLPNDRFSAERPEGSISTLTIQRTEQRDSAMYRCASSSPLAVRAGPQYFGPGTRLTVL.

This chain joins TRBV7-9 and TRBJ2-1; D not certain. CDR3 length: 16 residues. Trimming removed 1 base from V and 0 bases from J, with 10 bases in between. CDR1 and CDR2 from the germline V gene are SEHNR and FQNEAQ (reference sequence). The CDR3 reads CASSLGSAGSYNEQFF. The DNA of the CDR3 is TGTGCCAGCAGCTTAGGGTCCGCAGGCTCCTACAATGAGCAGTTCTTC.

The chain employs TRBV7-2 and TRBJ1-4; D not resolved. V lost 2 bases, J lost 0 bases, and 7 bases lay in between. Per the germline V gene, CDR1 is SGHTA and CDR2 is FQGNSA. The CDR3 runs 15 residues. Here the CDR3 reads CASSLRRATNEKLFF. CDR3 bases: TGTGCCAGCAGCTTACGCCGAGCAACTAATGAAAAACTGTTTTTT.

The chain employs TRBV7-6 and TRBJ2-7; 10 bases map to TRBD2. The V gene end was trimmed by 2 bases and the J gene end by 5 bases; junction bases not matched to a gene: 12. There are 17 residues in the CDR3. The germline V gene has CDR1 SGHVS and CDR2 FNYEAQ. CDR3 protein: CASSLLSLAGESHEQYF. The DNA of the CDR3 is TGTGCCAGCAGCTTACTATCCCTAGCGGGAGAGTCCCACGAGCAGTACTTC.

This chain joins TRBV5-5 and TRBJ1-2, with D perhaps matching TRBD1 (5 bases). CDR1 is SGHKS, CDR2 YYEKEE, per germline (reference sequence). The length of the CDR3 is 13 residues. V was trimmed by 1 base and J by 3 bases, leaving 7 bases between them. The CDR3 sequence: CASSLRGDYGYTF. CDR3 in DNA: TGTGCCAGCAGCTTGAGGGGCGACTATGGCTACACCTTC.

The CDR3 DNA sequence: TGTGCCAGCAGCTCTGACACCTACAATGAGCAGTTCTTC. It translates to CASSSDTYNEQFF. The J gene is TRBJ2-1, the V gene TRBV9; D gene ambiguous. CDR3 length equals 13 residues. Germline V gene sequence: CDR1 SGDLS, CDR2 YYNGEE. V dropped 4 bases and J dropped 2 bases, with 7 bases sitting between them.

The genes are TRBV28 and TRBJ2-1, with 10 bases matching TRBD2. Germline V CDR1 and CDR2: MDHEN, SYDVKM. With 8 bases clipped from V and 7 bases from J, the junction kept 5 bases outside the gene matches. This CDR3 contains 13 residues. CDR3 region: CASWLAGANEQFF. In DNA form, the CDR3 reads TGTGCCAGCTGGCTAGCGGGAGCAAATGAGCAGTTCTTC. The whole variable domain, remainder taken from reference TRBV28 and TRBJ2-1, is DVKVTQSSRYLVKRTGEKVFLECVQDMDHENMFWYRQDPGLGLRLIYFSYDVKMKEKGDIPEGYSVSREKKERFSLILESASTNQTSMYLCASWLAGANEQFFGPGTRLTVL.

V usage is TRBV10-2 and J usage is TRBJ1-1; D unresolved. The CDR3 length is 14 residues. The germline gives CDR1 WSHSY, CDR2 SAAADI. V was cut by 2 bases and J by 0 bases, with 7 bases left in between. CDR3 loop: CASSENRMNTEAFF. CDR3 sequence (DNA): TGCGCCAGCAGTGAGAACAGAATGAACACTGAAGCTTTCTTT.

V gene TRBV5-5 combines with J gene TRBJ2-6; no reliable D call. V gave up 0 bases and J gave up 0 bases, with 13 bases separating them. Per germline, CDR1 SGHKS and CDR2 YYEKEE (reference sequence). The CDR3 covers 18 residues. CDR3 in DNA: TGTGCCAGCAGCTTGGCGCGACCGGCTGACTCTGGGGCCAACGTCCTGACTTTC. Its translation: CASSLARPADSGANVLTF. Drawing the rest from reference TRBV5-5 and TRBJ2-6, the complete variable domain is DAGVTQSPTHLIKTRGQQVTLRCSPISGHKSVSWYQQVLGQGPQFIFQYYEKEERGRGNFPDRFSARQFPNYSSELNVNALLLGDSALYLCASSLARPADSGANVLTFGAGSRLTVL.

V and J are TRBV5-1 and TRBJ2-7; no firm D call. Germline-derived CDR1 and CDR2 are SGHRS and YFSETQ. Trimming removed 7 bases at V and 1 base at J, with 18 bases between. The CDR3 is made up of 15 amino acids. The CDR3 sequence is CASGNHPTGSYEQYF. The CDR3 DNA reads as TGCGCCAGCGGCAACCATCCTACTGGATCCTACGAGCAGTACTTC.

This clone appeared a single time. This chain joins TRBV18 and TRBJ1-2, with D uncertain. CDR3 length equals 14 residues. Germline loops: CDR1 KGHSH, CDR2 LQKENI. The V and J ends lost 3 bases and 5 bases respectively, with 13 bases between them. CDR3 protein: CASSPLVQDYGYTF. As DNA, the CDR3 is TGTGCCAGCTCACCCCTCGTGCAGGATTATGGCTACACCTTC.

The chain employs TRBV7-6 and TRBJ2-5, with a possible D match to TRBD2 (5 bases). Trimming took off 5 bases at V and 4 bases at J, with 23 bases between the two ends. Germline V gene data show CDR1 as SGHVS and CDR2 as FNYEAQ. The CDR3 contains 17 residues. CDR3 bases: TGTGCCAGCAGCCGAGAATCTCGGGGAGAAGCTAGAGAGACCCAGTACTTC. It specifies CASSRESRGEARETQYF. The entire variable domain, with the rest obtained from reference TRBV7-6 and TRBJ2-5, is as follows: GAGVSQSPRYKVTKRGQDVALRCDPISGHVSLYWYRQALGQGPEFLTYFNYEAQQDKSGLPNDRFSAERPEGSISTLTIQRTEQRDSAMYRCASSRESRGEARETQYFGPGTRLLVL.

This chain connects TRBV10-1 to TRBJ2-6; D is unresolved. This CDR3 comprises 15 residues. Germline V gene sequence: CDR1 WNHNN, CDR2 SYGVQD (reference sequence). V dropped 3 bases and J dropped 2 bases, with 8 bases sitting between them. The CDR3 nucleotides are TGCGCCAGCAGTGACCACGGGCCTGGGGCCAACGTCCTGACTTTC. The encoded protein is CASSDHGPGANVLTF.

Concerning this clone itself: A junction boundary mismatches the germline segment, possibly from a read error. V is TRBV11-2 and J is TRBJ2-1, with D maybe TRBD2 (5 bases). CDR1 and CDR2 (germline): SGHAT, FQNNGV. There are 13 residues in the CDR3. CDR3 nucleotides: TGTGCCAGCAGCTTATTGTTCTCTAGCCGGTGGATCTTC. Translating gives CASSLLFSSRWIF.